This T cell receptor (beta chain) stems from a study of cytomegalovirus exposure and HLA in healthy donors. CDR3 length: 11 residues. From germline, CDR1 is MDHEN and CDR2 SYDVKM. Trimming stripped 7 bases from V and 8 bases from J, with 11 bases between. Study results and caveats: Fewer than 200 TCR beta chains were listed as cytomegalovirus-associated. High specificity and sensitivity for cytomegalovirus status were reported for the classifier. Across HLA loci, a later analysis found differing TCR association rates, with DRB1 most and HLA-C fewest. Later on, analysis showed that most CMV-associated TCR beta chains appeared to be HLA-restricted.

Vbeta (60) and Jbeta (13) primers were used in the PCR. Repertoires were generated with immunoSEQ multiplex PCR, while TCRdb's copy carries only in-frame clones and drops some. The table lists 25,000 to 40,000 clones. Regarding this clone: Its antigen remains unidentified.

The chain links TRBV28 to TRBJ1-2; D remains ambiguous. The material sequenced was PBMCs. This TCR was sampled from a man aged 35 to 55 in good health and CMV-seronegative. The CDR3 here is CASTQRRGYTF. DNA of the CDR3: TGTGCCAGCACCCAGCGTCGGGGCTACACCTTC.